This T cell receptor beta chain was found in a study of blood T cell repertoires in COVID-19. Background on the study: The United States, Italy and Spain were the sources of the acute and convalescent COVID-19 samples. The cDNA or gDNA used as material had been derived from T cells, B-cell-depleted T cells, or PBMCs.

Authors' processing steps: Amplification of reference gene primers provided the estimated nucleated cell counts. The protocol was immunoSEQ multiplex PCR, while the TCRdb copy is restricted to in-frame clones and leaves out a portion. V and J calls and clone size are given by that table; D and trimming were obtained from the DNA. The table records more than 95,000 clones, about 91% of them present only once. The V and J ends lost 3 bases and 5 bases, in that order; junction bases with no gene match: 7. The germline V gene encodes CDR1 DFQATT and CDR2 SNEGSKA (reference sequence). The CDR3 is 14 amino acids.

The source material was peripheral blood. The V call is TRBV20-1, the J call TRBJ2-1; 7 nucleotides line up with TRBD1. The TCR sequence derives from a human donor in a cohort sampled during active COVID-19. The CDR3 DNA sequence: TGCAGTGCTAGTGAGGGGGCGTTCCACAATGAGCAGTTCTTC. It codes for CSASEGAFHNEQFF.